These 21 T cell receptor beta chains share one sample of origin, sequenced in a study of blood T cell repertoires in COVID-19. Profiling relied on immunoSEQ multiplex PCR, and the TCRdb table lists in-frame clones only, not all of them. The sample carries 300,000 to 400,000 clones, 87% recorded once. Sequencing used peripheral blood. Receptor source: a woman between 50 and 59 years old with COVID-19, enrolled during active disease.

The genes are TRBV30 and TRBJ2-2; TRBD2 matches 7 bases. V shed 4 bases and J 5 bases; nucleotides not matched to a gene: 16. The V gene's germline CDR1 is GTSNPN and CDR2 SVGIG (reference sequence). The CDR3 length is 17 residues. In nucleotides, the CDR3 is TGTGCCTGGATAATTAAAGGTGTCGGGGGGAAAACCGGGGAGCTGTTTTTT. Amino acid sequence: CAWIIKGVGGKTGELFF. The complete variable domain, with remaining parts taken from reference TRBV30 and TRBJ2-2, reads SQTIHQWPATLVQPVGSPLSLECTVEGTSNPNLYWYRQAAGRGLQLLFYSVGIGQISSEVPQNLSASRPQDRQFILSSKKLLLSDSGFYLCAWIIKGVGGKTGELFFGEGSRLTVL.

On this clone itself: A junction boundary mismatches the germline segment, possibly from a read error. The chain links TRBV11-3 to TRBJ2-3; tentatively, D is TRBD2 (6 bases). The CDR3 has 17 amino acids. From germline, CDR1 is SGHNT and CDR2 YENEEA. CDR3 residues: CASSSFSSGPSIDTQYF. CDR3 bases: TGTGCCAGCAGTTCTTTCTCAAGCGGGCCCAGCATAGATACGCAGTATTTT.

The chain carries TRBV11-3 and TRBJ2-5; 7 nucleotides agree with TRBD1. CDR3 length: 15 residues. Germline lookup yields CDR1 SGHNT and CDR2 YENEEA. With 5 bases clipped from V and 5 bases from J, the junction kept 11 bases outside the gene matches. The CDR3 DNA is TGTGCCAGCAGCCCCCGACAGGGTATTGGGGAGACCCAGTACTTC. This translates into CASSPRQGIGETQYF.

This chain connects TRBV6-2 or TRBV6-3 to TRBJ1-5; no clear D gene. Trimming pared 6 bases from V and 4 bases from J, leaving 13 bases between. Per the germline V gene, CDR1 is MNHEY and CDR2 is SVGEGT. This CDR3 is built from 14 residues. The CDR3 reads CASSTTVPNQPQHF. The DNA of the CDR3 is TGTGCCAGCAGCACGACTGTGCCAAATCAGCCCCAGCATTTT.

This clone was seen a few times. CDR3 sequence (DNA): TGTGCCAGTAGCGACAGGGTCCTTTATAATTCACCCCTCCACTTT. Its translation is CASSDRVLYNSPLHF. The J gene is TRBJ1-6, the V gene TRBV19, with 7 bases matching TRBD1. J lost 4 bases, V lost 6 bases, and 6 bases had no gene match. Germline V gene lookup returns CDR1 LNHDA and CDR2 SQIVND (reference sequence). This CDR3 spans 15 amino acids.

The chain is built from TRBV14 and TRBJ1-6; 8 bases agree with TRBD1. V was clipped by 3 bases and J by 0 bases; unmatched bases: 4. Looked up from germline, CDR1 is SGHDN and CDR2 is FVKESK. The length of the CDR3 is 17 residues. CDR3 region: CASSQTTGGSYNSPLHF. The DNA for the CDR3 is TGTGCCAGCAGCCAGACTACAGGGGGCTCCTATAATTCACCCCTCCACTTT.

This clone appeared a few times. The chain joins TRBV12-3 or TRBV12-4 to TRBJ2-7; 7 bases are a match to TRBD1. V was pared by 6 bases and J by 4 bases, with 3 bases of the junction left unmatched. CDR3 size: 12 residues. The CDR3 sequence: CASSKGQYEQYF. The CDR3 nucleotides are TGTGCCAGCAGCAAGGGACAGTACGAGCAGTACTTC.

The gene calls are TRBV21-1 and TRBJ1-1. TRBV21-1 is listed as a pseudogene. CDR3 length: 16 amino acids. For the CDR3, the DNA is TGTGCCAGCAGCAAAGTATGGCGGGGAAGGAACACTGAAGCTTTCTTT. Its translation: CASSKVWRGRNTEAFF.

This chain uses TRBV29-1 with TRBJ1-4; perhaps TRBD1 as D (6 bases). The germline V gene encodes CDR1 SQVTM and CDR2 ANQGSEA. V shed 2 bases and J shed 2 bases, with 15 bases lying between them. There are 16 residues in the CDR3. CDR3 protein: CSVETGKGRTNEKLFF. CDR3 DNA: TGCAGCGTTGAAACAGGGAAGGGTAGGACTAATGAAAAACTGTTTTTT.

V usage is TRBV21-1 and J usage is TRBJ2-7; the D segment call TRBD2 is taken from the table without a DNA check. TRBV21-1 is a pseudogene. CDR3 length equals 17 residues. The CDR3 region has the DNA TGTGCCAGCAGCAAAGAATTAGCGCCAGAACAGTCCTACGAGCAGTACTTC. Translated: CASSKELAPEQSYEQYF.

This chain uses TRBV5-1 with TRBJ2-3; TRBD1 is a possible D gene (6 bases). The CDR3 is 15 residues long. Trimming cost V 3 bases and J 0 bases, with 11 bases left between them. Per germline, CDR1 SGHRS and CDR2 YFSETQ. The CDR3 spells CASSSGTTSTDTQYF. The CDR3 DNA reads TGCGCCAGCAGCTCCGGGACAACTAGCACAGATACGCAGTATTTT.

The rearrangement joins TRBV6-5 to TRBJ2-3; a weak D match, TRBD2 (5 bases). Germline CDR1 reads MNHEY; CDR2 reads SVGAGI. The CDR3 spans 14 residues. V was shortened by 5 bases and J by 2 bases, with 11 bases between the two germline ends. The CDR3 sequence: CASSQSGNTDTQYF. CDR3 nucleotides: TGTGCCAGCAGTCAATCGGGGAACACAGATACGCAGTATTTT.

The chain uses TRBV23-1 and TRBJ2-7; 7 nucleotides agree with TRBD2. TRBV23-1 is reported as an ORF; its role is uncertain. CDR3 length equals 15 residues. V shed 1 base, J shed 5 bases, and the junction held 8 bases outside the gene matches. The DNA for the CDR3 is TGCGCCAGCAGTCAATGGCGGGGGATTCGGCACGAGCAGTACTTC. It codes for CASSQWRGIRHEQYF.

The rearrangement uses TRBV7-9 and TRBJ1-5, with D uncertain. CDR1 is SEHNR, CDR2 FQNEAQ, per germline (reference sequence). Deletions cut 1 base from V and 5 bases from J, with 6 bases between. The CDR3 spans 13 residues. CDR3 amino acids: CASSLVRDQPQHF. DNA of the CDR3: TGTGCCAGCAGCTTAGTTCGGGATCAGCCCCAGCATTTT.

The genes are TRBV4-2 and TRBJ2-2; 9 bases fit TRBD2. The CDR3 loop spans 18 amino acids. Per the germline V gene, CDR1 is LGHNA and CDR2 is YNFKEQ. J lost 0 bases, V lost 0 bases, and 5 bases had no gene match. CDR3 nucleotide sequence: TGTGCCAGCAGCCAAGAATCTAGACTAGCGGCGAACACCGGGGAGCTGTTTTTT. Protein sequence: CASSQESRLAANTGELFF.

This clone occurred a few times. The genes are TRBV30 and TRBJ2-3, with D hard to call. CDR3 length equals 14 residues. Germline loops: CDR1 GTSNPN, CDR2 SVGIG (reference sequence). V shed 0 bases and J shed 0 bases, with 7 bases lying between them. The CDR3 spells CAWSVPGSTDTQYF. CDR3 bases: TGTGCCTGGAGTGTACCAGGTAGCACAGATACGCAGTATTTT. The variable domain in full, completed from reference TRBV30 and TRBJ2-3, reads SQTIHQWPATLVQPVGSPLSLECTVEGTSNPNLYWYRQAAGRGLQLLFYSVGIGQISSEVPQNLSASRPQDRQFILSSKKLLLSDSGFYLCAWSVPGSTDTQYFGPGTRLTVL.

A few counts support this clone. V gene TRBV5-4 combines with J gene TRBJ1-4; 9 positions match TRBD1. The CDR3 spans 16 residues. Per the germline V gene, CDR1 is SGHNT and CDR2 is YYREEE (reference sequence). The V gene end was trimmed by 0 bases and the J gene end by 8 bases; junction bases not matched to a gene: 8. CDR3 DNA: TGTGCCAGCAGCTTGGCCGGGACAGGGTCAAAGGAAAAACTGTTTTTT. This codes for CASSLAGTGSKEKLFF.

The chain carries TRBV30 and TRBJ1-1; maybe TRBD1 (6 bases). With 6 bases removed from V and 3 bases from J, the gap between germline ends came to 14 bases. The CDR3 length is 13 residues. Germline CDR1 and CDR2: GTSNPN and SVGIG (reference sequence). The DNA for the CDR3 is TGTGCCTGCACCCAGGGGTTCGACACTGAAGCTTTCTTT. Translating it yields CACTQGFDTEAFF.

The chain carries TRBV5-1 and TRBJ2-7; D might be TRBD2 (7 bases). The CDR3 extends over 15 amino acids. V lost 2 bases and J 5 bases, leaving 17 bases between the germline ends. CDR1 SGHRS and CDR2 YFSETQ come from the germline V gene. The CDR3 is CASSFWAGEGDEQYF. The CDR3 nucleotides read TGCGCCAGCAGCTTCTGGGCAGGGGAGGGGGACGAGCAGTACTTC.

This clone was picked up one time. V gene TRBV5-6 combines with J gene TRBJ1-1; 10 bases align to TRBD1. V gave up 4 bases and J gave up 0 bases; unmatched junction bases: 6. There are 16 residues in the CDR3. Per the germline V gene, CDR1 is SGHDT and CDR2 is YYEEEE. CDR3 amino acids: CASSAGTGVLNTEAFF. Here the CDR3 DNA reads TGTGCCAGCAGCGCCGGGACAGGGGTTTTGAACACTGAAGCTTTCTTT.

The rearrangement uses TRBV5-1 and TRBJ1-1, with 10 bases identical to TRBD1. The junction had 13 bases not matched to a gene; V was cut back by 6 bases and J by 8 bases. The V gene's germline CDR1 is SGHRS and CDR2 YFSETQ. CDR3 length equals 15 residues. The CDR3: CASNPGGTGDLEAFF. DNA for the CDR3: TGCGCCAGCAACCCCGGAGGGACAGGGGATCTAGAAGCTTTCTTT.